The sequence of this TCR beta chain was determined in a study of response to subunit inactivated influenza vaccine. Study-level points and caveats: Authors suggested few new T cells are recruited by each seasonal influenza vaccination.

TCRdb independently ran MiXCR on the RT-PCR reads; one entry per CDR3 protein. The sample lists roughly 780,000 distinct CDR3 sequences; about 18% were seen once. The ends were cut back, 4 bases at V and 2 bases at J, with 11 bases in the middle. The germline V gene has CDR1 LGHNA and CDR2 YNFKEQ. The CDR3 contains 14 residues. This clonotype has a count of ten or more. Its specificity is not known. The chain has TRBV4-2 and TRBJ2-5; D is unresolved. The sample was PBMCs from blood, taken roughly 5 days after vaccination. The receptor was derived from a man aged 45-65 years who received an inactivated influenza vaccine. The CDR3 here is CASSLPGSQETQYF. In DNA form, the CDR3 reads TGTGCCAGCAGCCTCCCAGGCTCACAAGAGACCCAGTACTTC.